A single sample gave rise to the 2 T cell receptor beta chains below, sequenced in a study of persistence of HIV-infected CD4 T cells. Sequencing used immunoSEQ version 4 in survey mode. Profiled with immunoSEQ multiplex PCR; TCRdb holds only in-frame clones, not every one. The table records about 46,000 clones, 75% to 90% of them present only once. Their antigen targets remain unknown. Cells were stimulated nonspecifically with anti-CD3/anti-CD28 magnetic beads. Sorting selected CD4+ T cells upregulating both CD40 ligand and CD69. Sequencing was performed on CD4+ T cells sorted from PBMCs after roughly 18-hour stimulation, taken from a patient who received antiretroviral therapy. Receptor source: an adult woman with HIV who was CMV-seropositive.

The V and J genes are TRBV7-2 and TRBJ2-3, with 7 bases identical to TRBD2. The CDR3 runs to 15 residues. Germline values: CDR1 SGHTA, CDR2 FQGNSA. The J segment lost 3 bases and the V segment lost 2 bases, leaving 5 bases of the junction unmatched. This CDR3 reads CASSLIGGWTDTQYF. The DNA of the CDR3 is TGTGCCAGCAGCTTAATCGGGGGGTGGACAGATACGCAGTATTTT.

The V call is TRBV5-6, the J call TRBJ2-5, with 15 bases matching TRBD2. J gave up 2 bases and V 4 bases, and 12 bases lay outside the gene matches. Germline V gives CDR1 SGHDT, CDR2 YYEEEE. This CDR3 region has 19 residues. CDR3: CASSQGLAGGGGPQETQYF. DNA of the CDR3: TGTGCCAGCAGCCAGGGACTAGCGGGAGGAGGCGGGCCACAAGAGACCCAGTACTTC.